The clone carrying this TCR beta chain was found a few times. The sample comes from a study of blood T cells in healthy people across ages. A second PCR of about 7 to 11 cycles used a sample-barcoded 5' primer and a J-beta primer mix. TCRdb used MiXCR to reprocess the 5' RACE reads, holding one entry per CDR3 protein. The table includes about 780,000 distinct CDR3 sequences, 46% detected once. Sequenced material: blood. The clonotype comes from a man older than 75 in good health.

CDR3 nucleotides: TGTGCCAGCGCCCCTCGGGACAGGGACAATGAGCAGTTCTTC. This gives the protein CASAPRDRDNEQFF. The chain uses TRBV7-3 and TRBJ2-1, with 9 positions matching TRBD1. From germline, CDR1 is SGHTA and CDR2 FQGTGA. J was trimmed by 5 bases and V by 8 bases; bases with no gene match: 7. This CDR3 contains 14 residues.